Presented here are 10 T cell receptor beta chains from one specimen sequenced in a study of OX40 agonist ivuxolimab in advanced cancers. Profiling relied on immunoSEQ multiplex PCR, and the TCRdb table lists in-frame clones only, not all of them. The sample holds approximately 39,000 clones, 70% to 85% seen once. The sequenced sample was CD4+ or CD8+ T cells sorted from blood, obtained in a trial of the OX40 agonist ivuxolimab. All receptors come from an adult with an advanced solid tumor such as melanoma, head and neck, liver or kidney cancer.

CDR3 bases: TGTGCCAGCAGTCTGCGGGACAGGGACTACGAGCAGTACTTC. It is translated as CASSLRDRDYEQYF. The chain recombines TRBV6-1 with TRBJ2-7, with 9 bases that match TRBD1. Unmatched junction bases numbered 5, after V lost 5 bases and J lost 3 bases. CDR3 length: 14 amino acids. CDR1 and CDR2 (germline): MNHNS, SASEGT.

V is TRBV5-1 and J is TRBJ2-7, with TRBD2 identical over 14 bases. Germline values: CDR1 SGHRS, CDR2 YFSETQ. The CDR3 length is 18 residues. Trimming took 1 base from V and 0 from J; bases not matched to a gene: 6. The CDR3 region is CASSLYPGTSGGSYEQYF. The CDR3 nucleotides are TGCGCCAGCAGCTTGTATCCCGGGACTAGCGGGGGCTCCTACGAGCAGTACTTC.

This clone is large (0.1 to 1%) in the sample. The V gene is TRBV10-3, the J gene TRBJ2-7; TRBD1 might be the D (6 bases). Germline V CDR1 and CDR2: ENHRY, SYGVKD. The CDR3 loop spans 14 amino acids. V dropped 2 bases and J dropped 4 bases, with 12 bases sitting between them. The chain's CDR3 is CAISEQGSGYEQYF. The CDR3 bases are TGTGCCATCAGTGAGCAGGGGTCGGGTTACGAGCAGTACTTC.

Here the CDR3 reads CASSTYSNQPQHF. CDR3 sequence (DNA): TGTGCCAGCAGTACTTATAGCAATCAGCCCCAGCATTTT. This chain uses TRBV6-6 with TRBJ1-5; no reliable D call. The CDR3 runs 13 residues. Deletions cut 5 bases from V and 0 bases from J, with 5 bases between. CDR1 is MNHNY, CDR2 SVGAGI, per germline (reference sequence).

The chain joins TRBV6-6 to TRBJ2-7; 9 nucleotides match TRBD1. V lost 2 bases and J lost 5; bases outside the gene matches: 10. This CDR3 has 16 residues. Per germline, CDR1 MNHNY and CDR2 SVGAGI (reference sequence). The CDR3 region has the DNA TGTGCCAGCAGTTACATTTCCGACAGGGGGGTCCACGAGCAGTACTTC. Amino acids: CASSYISDRGVHEQYF.

The chain has TRBV5-1 and TRBJ2-7; D not resolved. The germline CDR1 and CDR2 sequences are SGHRS and YFSETQ. V lost 6 bases, J lost 7 bases, and 17 bases lay in between. The CDR3 consists of 13 residues. The CDR3 reads CASTQTPDGEQYF. The CDR3 DNA reads TGCGCCAGCACCCAGACCCCTGATGGGGAGCAGTACTTC.

The J gene is TRBJ1-4, the V gene TRBV19; TRBD1 matches 8 bases. The CDR3 covers 14 residues. Per the germline V gene, CDR1 is LNHDA and CDR2 is SQIVND (reference sequence). The V and J ends lost 8 bases and 3 bases, in that order; junction bases with no gene match: 5. The CDR3 DNA follows: TGTGCCAGTCAGGGGGCGGTTTCTAATGAAAAACTGTTTTTT. Protein sequence: CASQGAVSNEKLFF.

The chain has TRBV6-5 and TRBJ1-2; possible D gene TRBD1, 5 bases. The germline gives CDR1 MNHEY, CDR2 SVGAGI. V lost 5 bases and J lost 5, with 15 bases in between. The length of the CDR3 is 14 residues. The CDR3 nucleotides are TGTGCCAGCAGTCCGTTCGACAGTGGGTATGGCTACACCTTC. The encoded protein is CASSPFDSGYGYTF.

This chain uses TRBV7-2 with TRBJ2-2; D remains ambiguous. V lost 1 base, J lost 6 bases, and 9 bases lay in between. There are 14 residues in the CDR3. Looked up from germline, CDR1 is SGHTA and CDR2 is FQGNSA. CDR3 bases: TGTGCCAGCAGCTTAGAGTGGATCGCCGGGGAGCTGTTTTTT. It translates to CASSLEWIAGELFF.

The V gene is TRBV7-9, the J gene TRBJ2-1, with TRBD2 matching over 9 bases. The CDR3 loop spans 17 amino acids. Germline assignment: CDR1 SEHNR and CDR2 FQNEAQ (reference sequence). J was trimmed by 0 bases and V by 8 bases; bases with no gene match: 11. The CDR3 coding sequence is TGTGCCAGCGCGGGGGGGAGGGCCGCTCTCTCCTACAATGAGCAGTTCTTC. Translating gives CASAGGRAALSYNEQFF.